This T cell receptor beta chain stems from a study of blood T cell repertoires in COVID-19. This clone has a single count. The CDR3 length is 16 residues. The junction had 6 bases not matched to a gene; V was cut back by 1 base and J by 1 base. CDR1 and CDR2 from the germline V gene are MGHDK and SYGVNS. Here immunoSEQ multiplex PCR was the method, and the copy in TCRdb shows in-frame clones only, minus some. Counted here are some 250,000 clones, approximately 80% occurring once; the ten biggest clones make up around 26%. The rearrangement joins TRBV25-1 to TRBJ1-1; 7 bases match TRBD1. The sequence derives from a man in his forties with acute or convalescent COVID-19. Material: peripheral blood. The CDR3 nucleotides are TGTGCCAGCAGTGAATCTGGGACAGTCAGGAACACTGAAGCTTTCTTT. Its protein product is CASSESGTVRNTEAFF.